The sequence of this T cell receptor beta chain was determined in a study of cytomegalovirus exposure and HLA in healthy donors. As to this clone: No antigen is known for it.

The CDR3 is made up of 14 amino acids. CDR1 is SNHLY and CDR2 is FYNNEI in the germline V gene. Trimming shortened V by 2 bases and J by 1 base, and 5 bases separated the two germline ends. Study-level findings and limits: Altogether, around 160 TCR beta chains were recorded as cytomegalovirus-associated. The authors considered a cluster of highly shared sequence variants likely to be a sequencing artifact.

The PCR had 60 Vbeta and 13 Jbeta primers. In the original processing: Some 80 million unique TCR beta chains, 9 million to 14 million shared, were counted in a later analysis. Assay: immunoSEQ multiplex PCR; the TCRdb copy retains only in-frame clones and omits some. The V and J calls and the clone size are those of that table, but D and trimming were determined from the DNA. This table has some 200,000 clones, 84% appearing once. The sequencing sample was made of PBMCs. The source of this sequence is a woman aged 50 to 60 in good health and CMV-seropositive. The chain couples TRBV2 to TRBJ2-2; D unclear. The CDR3 region has the DNA TGTGCCAGCAGTGAATACGGGAACACCGGGGAGCTGTTTTTT. Translated, it gives CASSEYGNTGELFF. Full variable domain (remainder filled in from reference TRBV2 and TRBJ2-2): EPEVTQTPSHQVTQMGQEVILRCVPISNHLYFYWYRQILGQKVEFLVSFYNNEISEKSEIFDDQFSVERPDGSNFTLKIRSTKLEDSAMYFCASSEYGNTGELFFGEGSRLTVL.